These T cell receptor beta chains were read from a single sample in a study of shared clonotypes between healthy human individuals. TCRdb's table, derived via immunoSEQ multiplex PCR, lists solely in-frame clones and lacks some. The sample has 700,000 or so clones; 55% to 75% are singletons. The sample was memory CD4+ T cells sorted from blood. These receptors were obtained from a woman aged 30 to 39 in good health. Both conserved end residues are part of each CDR3. Each record gives: J gene, D gene, V gene, clone size, CDR3 length, CDR3 DNA, CDR3 protein. A D gene is named only where the DNA matches it firmly. Clone size is given for some rows only: seen once, a few or many times, or a class if the clone is expanded.

TRBJ2-1 | NA | TRBV2 | NA | 14 | TGTGCCAGCAGTGCTTCCATGGCGTACAATGAGCAGTTCTTC | CASSASMAYNEQFF
TRBJ2-2 | NA | TRBV28 | once | 15 | TGTGCCAGCAGCTTGATGACCGCGGGCACCGGGGAGCTGTTTTTT | CASSLMTAGTGELFF
TRBJ1-2 | NA | TRBV19 | few | 13 | TGTGCCAGTAGTCGGGAACCTAACTATGGCTACACCTTC | CASSREPNYGYTF
TRBJ1-3 | NA | TRBV28 | few | 15 | TGTGCCAGCATAACCCCTGGGGCCTCTGGAAACACCATATATTTT | CASITPGASGNTIYF
TRBJ1-1 | NA | TRBV18 | NA | 13 | TGTGCCAGCTCCCAGGGCGAAAGCACTGAAGCTTTCTTT | CASSQGESTEAFF
TRBJ2-3 | NA | TRBV28 | NA | 11 | TGTGCCAGCAGTTTAGGGGATACGCAGTATTTT | CASSLGDTQYF
TRBJ2-3 | TRBD2 | TRBV4-1 | NA | 17 | TGCGCCAGCAGCCCCGCCCGTGCAGCGGGAGGGCGAGATACGCAGTATTTT | CASSPARAAGGRDTQYF
TRBJ2-3 | NA | TRBV7-9 | once | 12 | TGTGCCAGCAGCCCAGGGGAAGATACGCAGTATTTT | CASSPGEDTQYF
TRBJ1-4 | TRBD1 | TRBV30 | NA | 13 | TGTGCCTGGAGCCGGGACAGGGCTGAAAAACTGTTTTTT | CAWSRDRAEKLFF
TRBJ1-1 | NA | TRBV29-1 | NA | 14 | TGCAGCGTTGAAGGGGGTGAGGGGGTCACTGAAGCTTTCTTT | CSVEGGEGVTEAFF
TRBJ2-7 | TRBD2 | TRBV28 | NA | 14 | TGTGCCAGCAGTGGAGGTAGCGGGAGTTACGAGCAGTACTTC | CASSGGSGSYEQYF
TRBJ2-5 | TRBD2 | TRBV19 | NA | 16 | TGTGCCAGTAGTATCAAGCCGGAACTAGCGGGAGAGACCCAGTACTTC | CASSIKPELAGETQYF
TRBJ2-7 | TRBD1 | TRBV6-1 | NA | 15 | TGTGCCAGCAGTGTTACAGGGGGCGGCCTATCCGAGCAGTACTTC | CASSVTGGGLSEQYF
TRBJ2-5 | TRBD2 | TRBV2 | NA | 18 | TGTGCCAGCAGAAGGACTAGCGGGAGTTCGTTTAGCGGAGAGACCCAGTACTTC | CASRRTSGSSFSGETQYF
TRBJ2-1 | TRBD2 | TRBV6-1 | NA | 16 | TGTGCCAGCAGTGTGTCCGGGACTAGCGGTTACAATGAGCAGTTCTTC | CASSVSGTSGYNEQFF
TRBJ1-5 | NA | TRBV28 | NA | 16 | TGTGCCAGCAAGTCAGGGAGCAAGGCCTTTAATCAGCCCCAGCATTTT | CASKSGSKAFNQPQHF
TRBJ2-3 | TRBD2 | TRBV9 | NA | 16 | TGTGCCAGCAGCTCGGGGAAGGGACTAGCAACAGATACGCAGTATTTT | CASSSGKGLATDTQYF
TRBJ1-4 | TRBD1 | TRBV19 | NA | 15 | TGTGCCAGTAGTATATCTCGCAGGGGGAATGAAAAACTGTTTTTT | CASSISRRGNEKLFF
TRBJ2-7 | NA | TRBV9 | NA | 14 | TGTGCCAGCAGCGTAGCTCTCGCTTCCTACGAGCAGTACTTC | CASSVALASYEQYF
TRBJ2-1 | TRBD2 | TRBV7-8 | NA | 15 | TGTGCCAGCAGCTTAGGAGCGGGAGTGTACAATGAGCAGTTCTTC | CASSLGAGVYNEQFF
TRBJ2-5 | TRBD2 | TRBV27 | NA | 15 | TGTGCCAGCAGTTCCCCGGGACTAGGGACGGTAGCCCAGTACTTC | CASSSPGLGTVAQYF
TRBJ2-7 | NA | TRBV2 | NA | 15 | TGTGCCAGCAGTGTCCTGGGGGAATTCTCCTACGAGCAGTACTTC | CASSVLGEFSYEQYF
TRBJ1-4 | NA | TRBV14 | few | 12 | TGTGCCAGCAGCCATACGGGGGAAAAACTGTTTTTT | CASSHTGEKLFF
TRBJ2-7 | NA | TRBV6-6 | once | 12 | TGTGCCAGCAGCCCATCGTCCTACGAGCAGTACTTC | CASSPSSYEQYF